A single sample gave rise to the 9 T cell receptor beta chains below, sequenced in a study of a mutant IDH1 vaccine in newly diagnosed glioma. Documented time point: baseline, week 1 (first vaccination visit). The treatment was: pre-vaccination baseline after standard-of-care therapy. Clones were sequenced by immunoSEQ multiplex PCR, and TCRdb holds only the in-frame ones, with some missing. The sample consists of roughly 68,000 clones, roughly 78% of them appearing once. Sequencing was performed on PBMCs, taken from a glioma patient treated with radiotherapy, temozolomide or both. These TCRs come from a man aged 45-65 years with glioma.

This chain connects TRBV6-5 to TRBJ1-1; TRBD1 matches 8 bases. CDR1 is MNHEY and CDR2 is SVGAGI in the germline V gene. The CDR3 is 14 amino acids. After removal of 2 bases from V and 5 bases from J, the junction contained 4 bases not matched to a gene. CDR3 loop: CASSYATGVTEAFF. The CDR3 DNA is TGTGCCAGCAGTTACGCGACAGGGGTTACTGAAGCTTTCTTT.

V gene TRBV14 combines with J gene TRBJ2-5; D remains unclear. The CDR3 runs to 15 residues. V gave up 4 bases and J gave up 5 bases, with 17 bases separating them. The germline CDR1 and CDR2 sequences are SGHDN and FVKESK. CDR3 protein: CASSPRLGPTETQYF. CDR3 coding DNA: TGTGCCAGCAGCCCGCGCCTCGGACCTACGGAGACCCAGTACTTC.

The chain combines TRBV27 with TRBJ2-1; the D call may be TRBD1 or TRBD2 (6 bases each). The CDR3 is 15 amino acids. Germline lookup yields CDR1 MNHEY and CDR2 SMNVEV (reference sequence). Trimming removed 4 bases from V and 4 bases from J, with 14 bases in between. Here the CDR3 DNA reads TGTGCCAGCAGTTGGGGGGCCGGGACATACAATGAGCAGTTCTTC. This codes for CASSWGAGTYNEQFF.

This chain connects TRBV6-5 to TRBJ1-1; 7 bases agree with TRBD1. The trim removed 5 bases at V and 8 bases at J, leaving 5 bases unmatched. The CDR3 consists of 12 residues. The germline CDR1 and CDR2 sequences are MNHEY and SVGAGI. This CDR3 is CASSLGTAEAFF. CDR3 in DNA: TGTGCCAGCAGTCTCGGGACAGCCGAAGCTTTCTTT.

This chain connects TRBV5-6 to TRBJ1-1, with D hard to call. This CDR3 region has 15 residues. V was trimmed by 4 bases and J by 4 bases, leaving 17 bases between them. Looked up from germline, CDR1 is SGHDT and CDR2 is YYEEEE. The CDR3 nucleotides read TGTGCCAGCAGCATGGGCCCCGGGGATCTCACTGAAGCTTTCTTT. This codes for CASSMGPGDLTEAFF.

This chain joins TRBV9 and TRBJ1-3; D remains unclear. The CDR3 loop spans 14 amino acids. V was clipped by 2 bases and J by 1 base, with 7 bases between them. Germline CDR1 reads SGDLS; CDR2 reads YYNGEE. The CDR3 sequence is CASSVSGSGNTIYF. CDR3 DNA sequence: TGTGCCAGCAGCGTCTCGGGGTCTGGAAACACCATATATTTT. The full variable domain, in which reference TRBV9 and TRBJ1-3 provide the parts outside the CDR3, is DSGVTQTPKHLITATGQRVTLRCSPRSGDLSVYWYQQSLDQGLQFLIQYYNGEERAKGNILERFSAQQFPDLHSELNLSSLELGDSALYFCASSVSGSGNTIYFGEGSWLTVV.

V usage is TRBV19 and J usage is TRBJ1-1; no definite D call. The length of the CDR3 is 11 residues. CDR1 LNHDA and CDR2 SQIVND come from the germline V gene (reference sequence). V was shortened by 7 bases and J by 7 bases, with 10 bases between the two germline ends. This chain's CDR3 is CASKTGNEAFF. CDR3 DNA sequence: TGTGCCAGTAAGACGGGAAATGAAGCTTTCTTT.

This sequence joins TRBV6-1 and TRBJ1-6; D not certain. Germline V CDR1 and CDR2: MNHNS, SASEGT. V lost 0 bases and J 8 bases, leaving 14 bases between the germline ends. This CDR3 is built from 16 residues. CDR3 DNA: TGTGCCAGCAGTGAAGCCCCGGGAGGGTCGGATTCACCCCTCCACTTT. Protein product: CASSEAPGGSDSPLHF.

The chain joins TRBV9 to TRBJ2-2; the D gene is possibly TRBD1 (5 bases). The V end was cut by 4 bases, the J end by 0 bases, with 10 bases between. Per the germline V gene, CDR1 is SGDLS and CDR2 is YYNGEE. CDR3 size: 15 residues. The CDR3 loop reads CASSTTVTNTGELFF. CDR3 DNA: TGTGCCAGCAGCACGACAGTCACGAACACCGGGGAGCTGTTTTTT.